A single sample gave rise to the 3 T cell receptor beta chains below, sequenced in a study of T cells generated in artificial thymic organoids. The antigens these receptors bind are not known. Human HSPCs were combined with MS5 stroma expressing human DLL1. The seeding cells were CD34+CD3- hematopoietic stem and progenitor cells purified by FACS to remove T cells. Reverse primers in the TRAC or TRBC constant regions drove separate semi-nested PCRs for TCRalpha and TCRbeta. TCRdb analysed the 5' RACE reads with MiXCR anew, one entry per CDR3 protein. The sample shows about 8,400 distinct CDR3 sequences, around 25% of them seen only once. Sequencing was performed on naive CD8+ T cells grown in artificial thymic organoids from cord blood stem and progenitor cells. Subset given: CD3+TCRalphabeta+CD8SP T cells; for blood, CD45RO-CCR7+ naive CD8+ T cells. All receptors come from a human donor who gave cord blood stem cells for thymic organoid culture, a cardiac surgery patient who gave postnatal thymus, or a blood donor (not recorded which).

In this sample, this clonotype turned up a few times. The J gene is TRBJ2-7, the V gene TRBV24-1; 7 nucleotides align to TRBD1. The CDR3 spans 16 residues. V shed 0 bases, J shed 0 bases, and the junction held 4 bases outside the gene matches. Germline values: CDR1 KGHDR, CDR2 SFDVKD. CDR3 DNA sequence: TGTGCCACCAGTGATTTGGGACAGGAAAGCTCCTACGAGCAGTACTTC. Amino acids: CATSDLGQESSYEQYF.

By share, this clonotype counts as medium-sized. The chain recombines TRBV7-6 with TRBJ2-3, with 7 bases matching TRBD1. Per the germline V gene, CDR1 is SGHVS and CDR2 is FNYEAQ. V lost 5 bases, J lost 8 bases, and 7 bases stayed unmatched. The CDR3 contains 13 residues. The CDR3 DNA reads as TGTGCCAGCAGCACCCGACAGGGCCCTACGCAGTATTTT. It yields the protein CASSTRQGPTQYF.

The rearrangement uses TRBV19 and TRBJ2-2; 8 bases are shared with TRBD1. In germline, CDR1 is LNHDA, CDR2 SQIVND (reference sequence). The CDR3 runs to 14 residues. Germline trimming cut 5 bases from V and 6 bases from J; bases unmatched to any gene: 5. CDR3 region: CASSFGQGPGELFF. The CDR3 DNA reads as TGTGCCAGTAGTTTCGGACAGGGCCCCGGGGAGCTGTTTTTT.